The clone carrying this T cell receptor (beta chain) was observed many times. The antigen is undetermined. The CDR3 is 15 residues long. Trimming removed 3 bases from V and 5 bases from J; junction bases left unmatched: 9. Germline-derived CDR1 and CDR2 are DFQATT and SNEGSKA (reference sequence). The sample comes from a study of T cells in Graves' hyperthyroidism and ophthalmopathy. Study-wide results and caveats: A model using 13 V-J features told ophthalmopathy apart from stable hyperthyroidism.

RNA transcripts provided the source from which TCR beta CDR3 regions were amplified. The HTBI set primed first-round TCR CDR3 RT-PCR. TCRdb reprocessed the multiplex PCR reads with MiXCR, giving one entry per CDR3 protein. The sample holds 200,000 to 250,000 distinct CDR3 sequences, about a sixth seen once. The sequence came from a woman in her late teens or twenties with Graves' ophthalmopathy. The chain carries TRBV20-1 and TRBJ2-3; 9 bases fit TRBD2. Material: blood. CDR3 in amino acids: CSASDQRGAGDTQYF. The CDR3 DNA is TGCAGTGCTAGTGACCAGCGGGGGGCTGGAGATACGCAGTATTTT.